This TCR beta chain was identified during a study of CD8 T cells in Susac syndrome. Study findings and constraints: It was acknowledged in the study that the number of individuals who were included in its TCR sequencing and HLA analysis was relatively small.

Sequencing of TCR beta, carried out with a high-throughput approach, was applied to CD8+ and CD4+ T cells from the blood. The healthy controls were matched to patients by age and sex. CDR1 SQVTM and CDR2 ANQGSEA come from the germline V gene. Trimming removed 8 bases from V and 3 bases from J; junction bases left unmatched: 1. CDR3 length: 12 amino acids. As for this clonotype: What it binds is unknown.

Random hexamers served to reverse transcribe roughly 0.5 to 1 ug RNA. Multiplex PCR with immunoSEQ amplified the TCR beta CDR3 across 54 Vbeta and 13 Jbeta. TCRdb re-called the immunoSEQ multiplex PCR reads with MiXCR, one entry per CDR3 protein. Altogether 85,000 to 90,000 distinct CDR3 sequences are present, around 93% being singletons, with the ten largest covering around 0.34%. The receptor comes from a human donor in good health. The J gene is TRBJ2-3, the V gene TRBV29-1; 11 bases agree with TRBD1. Input material: CD8+ T cells from PBMCs. The CDR3, as DNA: TGCAGCTGGGACAGGGGGACAGATACGCAGTATTTT. Protein product: CSWDRGTDTQYF.